The 16 T cell receptor beta chains below come from one sample, sequenced in a study of T-cell reconstitution after alpha-beta-depleted transplantation in children. For TCRbeta, the library was prepared with unique molecular identifiers. Via MiXCR, TCRdb re-called the PCR reads, giving one row per CDR3 protein. The data show roughly 500,000 distinct CDR3 sequences, with about 12% seen just once and around 6.1% held by the top ten. Sequencing used PBMCs from the stem cell graft donor, obtained from the stem cell graft. All receptors derive from a human donor who donated a stem cell graft to a child with combined immunodeficiency.

In its sample, this clonotype was seen a few times. The chain employs TRBV7-3 and TRBJ2-3; 12 bases align to TRBD2. Trimming cost V 3 bases and J 2 bases; bases outside gene matches: 12. This CDR3 has 19 amino acids. CDR1 is SGHTA and CDR2 is FQGTGA in the germline V gene. The CDR3, as DNA: TGTGCCAGCAGCTTCGATCCTGGACTAGCGGGGAGGTACACAGATACGCAGTATTTT. Amino acids: CASSFDPGLAGRYTDTQYF.

The genes are TRBV18 and TRBJ2-1, with D hard to call. V lost 3 bases to trimming and J lost 9 bases, with 12 bases between them. The CDR3 runs to 13 residues. Germline loops: CDR1 KGHSH, CDR2 LQKENI. CDR3 sequence reads: CASSPPQVLEQFF. In DNA, the CDR3 is TGTGCCAGCTCACCCCCTCAAGTTCTTGAGCAGTTCTTC.

In this sample, this clonotype turned up a few times. The chain has TRBV12-3 or TRBV12-4 and TRBJ2-3; the D is unclear. V lost 8 bases, J lost 4 bases, and 22 bases lay in between. This CDR3 has 16 residues. The chain's CDR3 is CASGLPGRRASDTQYF. The CDR3 nucleotides read TGTGCCAGCGGGCTACCGGGCCGAAGGGCATCAGATACGCAGTATTTT.

This clonotype was found many times. The chain combines TRBV6-5 with TRBJ2-7, with D possibly matching TRBD2 (7 bases). Germline V gives CDR1 MNHEY, CDR2 SVGAGI. The length of the CDR3 is 19 residues. V was shortened by 0 bases and J by 2 bases, with 23 bases between the two germline ends. For the CDR3, the DNA is TGTGCCAGCAGTTACTCTGCCCAGACCGGGGGGCCTACCCCCTACGAGCAGTACTTC. It encodes CASSYSAQTGGPTPYEQYF.

This clonotype was picked up many times. The J gene is TRBJ2-7, the V gene TRBV10-3; D gene unclear. CDR1 is ENHRY and CDR2 is SYGVKD in the germline V gene. The length of the CDR3 is 13 residues. Trimming stripped 4 bases from V and 2 bases from J, with 9 bases between. As DNA, the CDR3 is TGTGCCATCAGTGGTCCGGATACCTACGAGCAGTACTTC. Protein sequence: CAISGPDTYEQYF.

A few counts support this clonotype. The chain uses TRBV6-5 and TRBJ2-2; 10 bases align to TRBD2. Germline CDR1 is MNHEY and CDR2 is SVGAGI. The CDR3 loop spans 15 amino acids. V trimming: 2 bases; J trimming: 5 bases; junction bases outside the gene matches: 2. DNA for the CDR3: TGTGCCAGCAGTTACGCTAGCGGGAGTACCGGGGAGCTGTTTTTT. Translating gives CASSYASGSTGELFF.

This clonotype was seen a few times. This chain joins TRBV27 and TRBJ2-7; 8 bases line up with TRBD2. The germline CDR1 and CDR2 sequences are MNHEY and SMNVEV (reference sequence). Trimming cost V 1 base and J 2 bases; bases outside gene matches: 4. The CDR3 runs 15 residues. CDR3: CASSLFAGGPYEQYF. The CDR3, as DNA: TGTGCCAGCAGTTTATTTGCGGGAGGCCCCTACGAGCAGTACTTC.

At least ten counts were recorded for this clonotype. CDR3 bases: TGTGCCAGCAGCTTAGGGACTACCTCCACAGATACGCAGTATTTT. Translating gives CASSLGTTSTDTQYF. The V gene is TRBV14, the J gene TRBJ2-3, with 7 bases matching TRBD2. This CDR3 spans 15 amino acids. CDR1 and CDR2 from the germline V gene are SGHDN and FVKESK. The ends lost 5 bases at V and 2 bases at J; junction bases unmatched: 7.

This clonotype came up a few times. This chain joins TRBV4-2 and TRBJ2-7, with 9 bases that match TRBD1. The germline gives CDR1 LGHNA, CDR2 YNFKEQ. V gave up 3 bases and J gave up 3 bases; unmatched junction bases: 0. The CDR3 is made up of 13 amino acids. Written as DNA, the CDR3 is TGTGCCAGCAGCCAGACAGGGGGCTACGAGCAGTACTTC. Its translation: CASSQTGGYEQYF.

This clonotype showed up just a few times. The chain uses TRBV7-3 and TRBJ2-3; TRBD2 agrees at 8 bases. Per germline, CDR1 SGHTA and CDR2 FQGTGA. The CDR3 is made up of 15 amino acids. V shed 1 base and J 6 bases; nucleotides not matched to a gene: 6. The DNA for the CDR3 is TGTGCCAGCAGCTTAAACGGGGGGGCCAGGGATACGCAGTATTTT. This codes for CASSLNGGARDTQYF. Using reference TRBV7-3 and TRBJ2-3 for the parts outside the CDR3, the full variable domain is GAGVSQTPSNKVTEKGKYVELRCDPISGHTALYWYRQSLGQGPEFLIYFQGTGAADDSGLPNDRFFAVRPEGSVSTLKIQRTERGDSAVYLCASSLNGGARDTQYFGPGTRLTVL.

V usage is TRBV6-5 and J usage is TRBJ2-5; D remains ambiguous. The CDR3 contains 13 residues. With 0 bases removed from V and 2 bases from J, the gap between germline ends came to 4 bases. Germline values: CDR1 MNHEY, CDR2 SVGAGI. CDR3 loop: CASSYSHQETQYF. CDR3 nucleotide sequence: TGTGCCAGCAGTTACTCCCATCAAGAGACCCAGTACTTC.

This clonotype was detected many times. The genes are TRBV12-3 or TRBV12-4 and TRBJ1-4; unclear D gene. V gave up 5 bases and J gave up 8 bases, with 9 bases separating them. The CDR3 loop spans 12 amino acids. The CDR3 coding sequence is TGTGCCAGCAGTACTAACGACGAAAAACTGTTTTTT. Amino acids: CASSTNDEKLFF.

CDR3 sequence reads: CASSESSDRAEAFF. In nucleotides, the CDR3 is TGTGCCAGCAGTGAATCCTCGGACAGGGCGGAAGCTTTCTTT. The chain couples TRBV25-1 to TRBJ1-1; the match to TRBD1 covers 8 bases. Trimming at V came to 1 base and at J to 8 bases, leaving 6 bases not matched to a gene. This CDR3 has 14 residues. Germline V gene data show CDR1 as MGHDK and CDR2 as SYGVNS.

This clonotype was seen only a few times. The chain has TRBV9 and TRBJ2-5; maybe TRBD1 (5 bases). The CDR3 is 14 residues long. The V end was cut by 0 bases, the J end by 2 bases, with 8 bases between. Germline V gives CDR1 SGDLS, CDR2 YYNGEE. CDR3 residues: CASSVGTLQETQYF. CDR3 sequence (DNA): TGTGCCAGCAGCGTAGGGACACTTCAAGAGACCCAGTACTTC.

V is TRBV12-3 or TRBV12-4 and J is TRBJ2-2; no clear D gene. V lost 3 bases and J 2 bases, leaving 7 bases between the germline ends. The length of the CDR3 is 14 residues. The CDR3 reads CASSFGDNTGELFF. DNA for the CDR3: TGTGCCAGCAGTTTTGGGGATAACACCGGGGAGCTGTTTTTT.

This clonotype appeared many times. This rearrangement joins TRBV7-2 to TRBJ2-7; 8 positions match TRBD1. Trimming removed 2 bases from V and 6 bases from J; junction bases left unmatched: 9. Germline lookup yields CDR1 SGHTA and CDR2 FQGNSA. This CDR3 has 15 residues. CDR3 sequence: CASSLQGTGRGEQYF. The DNA for the CDR3 is TGTGCCAGCAGCTTACAGGGGACAGGAAGGGGCGAGCAGTACTTC.